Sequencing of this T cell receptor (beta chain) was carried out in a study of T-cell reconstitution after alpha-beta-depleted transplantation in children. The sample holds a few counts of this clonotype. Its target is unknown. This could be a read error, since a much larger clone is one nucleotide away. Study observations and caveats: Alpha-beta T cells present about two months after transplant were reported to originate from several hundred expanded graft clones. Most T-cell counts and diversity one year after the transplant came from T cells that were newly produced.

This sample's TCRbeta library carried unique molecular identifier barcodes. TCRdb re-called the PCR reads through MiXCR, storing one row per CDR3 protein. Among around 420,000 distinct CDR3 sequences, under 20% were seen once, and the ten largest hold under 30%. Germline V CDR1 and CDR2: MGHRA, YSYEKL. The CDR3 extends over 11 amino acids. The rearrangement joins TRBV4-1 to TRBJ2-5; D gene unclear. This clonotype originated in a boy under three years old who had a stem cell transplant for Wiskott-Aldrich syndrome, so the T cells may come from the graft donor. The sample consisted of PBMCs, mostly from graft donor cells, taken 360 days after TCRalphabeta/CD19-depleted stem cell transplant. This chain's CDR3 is CASSQQDTQYF. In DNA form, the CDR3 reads TGCGCCAGCAGCCAACAAGATACCCAGTACTTC.